This T cell receptor beta chain derives from a study of CD8+ T cells in alopecia areata. The ends lost 4 bases at V and 3 bases at J; junction bases unmatched: 2. The CDR3 runs to 14 residues. The germline gives CDR1 SGHRS, CDR2 YFSETQ. Treatment indicated: oral pan-JAK inhibitor, 5-10 mg twice daily. Investigators isolated RNA and reverse transcribed it into cDNA to act as the sequencing template. TCRdb's copy holds only in-frame clones and misses some; the assay was immunoSEQ multiplex PCR. In the table there are roughly 280,000 clones, 60% of which are singletons. The TCR originated in a human donor with alopecia areata. Source: CD4+ T cells sorted from blood, taken around week 54, from a patient treated with tofacitinib. The rearrangement links TRBV5-1 to TRBJ2-7; 12 nucleotides agree with TRBD2. CDR3 nucleotide sequence: TGCGCCAGCAGCAGGACTAGCGGGGACTACGAGCAGTACTTC. Translating gives CASSRTSGDYEQYF.